The rows below give T cell receptor beta chains drawn from one sample of a study of T cell responses to AZD1222 COVID-19 vaccine. TCRdb keeps only in-frame clones here, not all; method: immunoSEQ multiplex PCR. The sample has some 150,000 clones; approximately 88% are singletons. The sample here was peripheral blood, taken 28 days after the second dose of the MenACWY control vaccine. These receptors were collected from an adult who received the MenACWY meningococcal vaccine as a control. Both conserved end residues are part of each CDR3.

v_call cdr3_aa
TRBV21-1 CAIRPGARGKNIQYF
TRBV11-3 CASTDTGGLETQYF
TRBV28 CASSSTWASGRDGYTF
TRBV7-2 CASSLRWGALSYTF
TRBV28 CASSLSVDTEAFF
TRBV5-1 CASSLVDGNSPLHF
TRBV7-6 CASSLLGGPDTGELFF
TRBV6-6 CASSYEGGETQYF
TRBV2 CASTDPRQETQYF
TRBV7-9 CASSRRVPAGPHYGYTF
TRBV6-2/TRBV6-3 CASSKGLDSLAKNIQYF
TRBV19 CASSQPGRSNTEAFF
TRBV7-2 CASSLRGYTEAFF
TRBV28 CASSQGNYGYTF
TRBV6-6 CASSFRGLSYEQYF
TRBV4-3 CASSVGESPEGYEQFF
TRBV4-3 CASSQDYSDLNTEAFF
TRBV11-3 CASSLSLAGLDEQFF
TRBV6-2/TRBV6-3 CASSQSSGRVYF
TRBV6-1 CASSDLATSSYNEQFF
TRBV14 CASRDGNIGGYTF
TRBV5-1 CASGPGRVAGELFF
TRBV7-2 CASSFTGTGGGETQYF
TRBV30 CAWSVGQTYGYTF
TRBV5-6 CASSLRASSGNTIYF
TRBV5-1 CASSLVGQGGTDTQYF
TRBV2 CASSGEFEAFF
TRBV11-3 CASSLGITNTEAFF
TRBV18 CASSPANNSPLHF
TRBV2 CASSADSAGYTEAFF
TRBV5-8 CASEVGYQPQHF
TRBV5-6 CASSSLLLGGNQPQHF
TRBV29-1 CSVVGQGVSYNEQFF
TRBV7-9 CASSLARGVGANVLTF
TRBV7-8 CASSHTGHGNTIYF
TRBV20-1 CSALRAYGYTF
TRBV28 CASRRIFRALNTEAFF
TRBV28 CASSPGTARGNQPQHF
TRBV5-1 CASSLGQGSEKLFF
TRBV12-5 CASGLSRDRGLQGSYEQYF
TRBV7-8 CASSPLAGAGDTQYF
TRBV7-2 CASSLTGRRTKNIQYF
TRBV3-1/TRBV3-2 CASSQEGATDTQYF
TRBV5-5 CASSKTSGMFPTDTQYF
TRBV3-1/TRBV3-2 CASSQVQGYGYTF
TRBV11-3 CASSTVAGGAGQYF
TRBV2 CASSVTGRADTQYF
TRBV21-1 CASSNRYGGAVTWGTEAFF
TRBV5-6 CASSLDWTGGTDTQYF
TRBV12-3/TRBV12-4 CASSVDPGQPQHF